This T cell receptor (beta chain) emerged from a study of T cell responses to AZD1222 COVID-19 vaccine. TCRdb's table, derived via immunoSEQ multiplex PCR, lists solely in-frame clones and lacks some. The table includes about 120,000 clones, about nine tenths detected once. This CDR3 spans 16 amino acids. The ends lost 2 bases at V and 6 bases at J; junction bases unmatched: 7. The germline V gene has CDR1 SGHAT and CDR2 FQNNGV. This rearrangement joins TRBV11-2 to TRBJ2-2; 9 nucleotides agree with TRBD1. The sequence came from an adult who received the MenACWY meningococcal vaccine as a control. The source was peripheral blood, collected 28 days after the second dose of the MenACWY control vaccine. The CDR3 loop is CASSLSTGGGAGELFF. CDR3 sequence (DNA): TGTGCCAGCAGCTTATCGACAGGGGGTGGTGCCGGGGAGCTGTTTTTT.